This TCR beta chain stems from a study of response to subunit inactivated influenza vaccine. Findings and caveats of the study: That few new T cells are recruited by each seasonal influenza vaccination was the authors' suggestion.

A single record per CDR3 protein comes from TCRdb applying MiXCR to the RT-PCR reads. This repertoire shows about 800,000 distinct CDR3 sequences, about 20% found once; its top ten account for 10% to 13%. A remark on this clonotype: Antigen: not known.

V lost 5 bases to trimming and J lost 3 bases; unmatched junction nucleotides: 7. Per the germline V gene, CDR1 is MGHDK and CDR2 is SYGVNS. The CDR3 has 14 residues. The sequences come from PBMCs from blood, collected less than 6 days after vaccination. This chain joins TRBV25-1 and TRBJ2-7, with 7 bases fitting TRBD2. The receptor's source is a man between 50 and 59 years old who received an inactivated influenza vaccine. CDR3 nucleotides: TGTGCCAGCAGTTTCCGGGACTACTTCTACGAGCAGTACTTC. This sequence encodes CASSFRDYFYEQYF.